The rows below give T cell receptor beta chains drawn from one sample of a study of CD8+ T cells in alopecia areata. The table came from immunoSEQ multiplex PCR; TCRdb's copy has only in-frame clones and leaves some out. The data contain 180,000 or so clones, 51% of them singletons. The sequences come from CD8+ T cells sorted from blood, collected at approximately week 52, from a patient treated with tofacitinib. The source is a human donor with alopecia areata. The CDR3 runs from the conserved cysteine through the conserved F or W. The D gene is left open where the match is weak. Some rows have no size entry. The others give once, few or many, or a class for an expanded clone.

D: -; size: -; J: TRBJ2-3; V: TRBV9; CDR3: CASSGDSSYTDTQYF; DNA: TGTGCCAGCAGCGGAGACAGCTCTTACACAGATACGCAGTATTTT
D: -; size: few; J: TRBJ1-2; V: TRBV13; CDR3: CASTLETIGYGYTF; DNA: TGTGCCAGCACCCTGGAGACGATCGGGTATGGCTACACCTTC
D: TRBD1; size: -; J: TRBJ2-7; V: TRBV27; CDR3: CASSLNWDSLPYEQYF; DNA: TGTGCCAGCAGTTTAAATTGGGACAGTCTACCCTACGAGCAGTACTTC
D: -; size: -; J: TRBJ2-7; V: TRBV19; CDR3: CASSIRQFSYEQYF; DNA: TGTGCCAGTAGTATTCGACAGTTTTCCTACGAGCAGTACTTC
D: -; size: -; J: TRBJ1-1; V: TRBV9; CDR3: CASSAYAGRATEAFF; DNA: TGTGCCAGCAGCGCCTATGCGGGGAGGGCGACTGAAGCTTTCTTT
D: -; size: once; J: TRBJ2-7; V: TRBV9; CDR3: CASSVEGDPYEQYF; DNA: TGTGCCAGCAGCGTCGAAGGGGATCCCTACGAGCAGTACTTC
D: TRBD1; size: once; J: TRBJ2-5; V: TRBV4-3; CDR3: CASSQTGAGETQYF; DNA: TGCGCCAGCAGCCAAACAGGGGCGGGTGAGACCCAGTACTTC
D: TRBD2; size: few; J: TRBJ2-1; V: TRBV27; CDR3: CASSLPGGGGYNEQFF; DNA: TGTGCCAGCAGTCTCCCAGGCGGGGGGGGATACAATGAGCAGTTCTTC
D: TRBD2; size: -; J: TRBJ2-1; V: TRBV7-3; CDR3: CASSLIGLAAPRNEQFF; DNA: TGTGCCAGCAGCTTAATCGGGCTAGCGGCTCCCCGGAATGAGCAGTTCTTC
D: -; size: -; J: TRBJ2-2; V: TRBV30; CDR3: CAWSGPSHTQGANTGELFF; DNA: TGTGCCTGGAGTGGCCCCTCCCACACGCAGGGAGCGAACACCGGGGAGCTGTTTTTT
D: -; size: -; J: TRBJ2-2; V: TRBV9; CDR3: CASSVGIGGELFF; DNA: TGTGCCAGCAGCGTAGGAATCGGCGGGGAGCTGTTTTTT
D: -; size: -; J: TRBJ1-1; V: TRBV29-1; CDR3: CSVVGSMNTEAFF; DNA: TGCAGCGTTGTCGGAAGCATGAACACTGAAGCTTTCTTT
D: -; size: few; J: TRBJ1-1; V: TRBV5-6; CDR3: CASSTNTEAFF; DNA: TGTGCCAGCAGCACCAACACTGAAGCTTTCTTT
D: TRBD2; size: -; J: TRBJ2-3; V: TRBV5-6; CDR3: CASSLRRGAGYTDTQYF; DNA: TGTGCCAGCAGTTTGAGGAGGGGAGCGGGGTACACAGATACGCAGTATTTT
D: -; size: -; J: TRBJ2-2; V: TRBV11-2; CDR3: CASSSQWSEGELFF; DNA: TGTGCCAGCAGCTCCCAATGGTCGGAGGGGGAGCTGTTTTTT
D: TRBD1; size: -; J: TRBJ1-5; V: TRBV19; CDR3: CASSLGTGTDQPQHF; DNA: TGTGCCAGTAGCCTAGGTACTGGGACAGATCAGCCCCAGCATTTT
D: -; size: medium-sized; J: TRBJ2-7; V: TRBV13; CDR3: CASSYSYEQYF; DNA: TGTGCCAGCAGCTATTCCTACGAGCAGTACTTC
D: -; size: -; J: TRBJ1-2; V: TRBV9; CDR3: CASSVLDYGYTF; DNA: TGTGCCAGCAGCGTTCTAGACTATGGCTACACCTTC
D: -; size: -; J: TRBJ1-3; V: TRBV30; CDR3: CAWDPGSYPNSGNTIYF; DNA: TGTGCCTGGGACCCCGGCAGCTATCCTAACTCTGGAAACACCATATATTTT
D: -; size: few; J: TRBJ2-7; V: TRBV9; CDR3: CASSGRSGDSYEQYF; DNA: TGTGCCAGCAGCGGCCGGTCAGGGGATTCCTACGAGCAGTACTTC
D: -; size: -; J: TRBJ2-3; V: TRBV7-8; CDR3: CAVYWGRITDTQYF; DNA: TGTGCCGTTTATTGGGGCAGGATCACAGATACGCAGTATTTT
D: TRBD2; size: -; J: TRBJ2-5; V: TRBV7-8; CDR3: CASSLGEGRETQYF; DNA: TGTGCCAGCAGCTTAGGGGAGGGAAGAGAGACCCAGTACTTC
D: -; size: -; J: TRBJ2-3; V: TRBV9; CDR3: CASSERTASTDTQYF; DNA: TGTGCCAGCAGCGAGCGGACAGCAAGCACAGATACGCAGTATTTT
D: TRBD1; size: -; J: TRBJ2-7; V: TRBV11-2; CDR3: CASSLTQGVHEQYF; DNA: TGTGCCAGCAGCTTGACACAGGGGGTCCACGAGCAGTACTTC